This TCR beta chain was captured in a study of shared clonotypes between healthy human individuals (dated by TCRdb to the early 2020s). Regarding the research as a whole: The cohort comprised two women and a few men aged 18 to 49 years. For each donor, three plates each were used for CD4 naive and CD4 memory, two plates were used for CD8 naive, and one plate was used for CD8 memory. Between about 0.9 and 9 billion PBMCs per donor were obtained by leukapheresis. To increase sequencing depth and limit assay-specific biases, TCR repertoire library preparation and sequencing were carried out by different laboratories using diverse techniques. To estimate repertoire size and how much clonotypes are shared between individuals, the study performed deep sequencing of blood TCR repertoires from five healthy adults. Points the paper makes about the study in general: Clonotypes shared by all four sorted-subset donors showed higher generation probabilities than non-shared clonotypes. The small number of donors limited the genetic and exposure-history diversity represented. Naive subsets generally had larger estimated clonotype richness than memory subsets did. Sampling was limited to blood, and TCR repertoires in tissue likely differ from TCR repertoires in blood. Roughly 5.2% of naive CD4, 3.5% of naive CD8, 2.3% of memory CD4, and more than 0.35% of memory CD8 clonotypes were shared across a few donors. Incomplete sequencing was indicated by rarefaction of sorted-subset datasets, despite the large sequencing depth. Pairwise subsampling led to the expectation that sequencing depth would affect the degree of clonotype sharing among donors.

Details on this clone: Its antigen is still unknown. There are no base qualities to consult, and no much larger clone falls within one base.

V loses 0 bases of germline sequence and J loses 9 bases, and the interval between the two ends is 24 bases. Inclusive of the bounding cysteine and phenylalanine, the CDR3 is 17 residues long. The DNA shown is the 51-base CDR3, in frame from base 1. The germline V gene specifies LGHNA as CDR1 and YSLEER as CDR2. TCR CDR3 regions were amplified from genomic DNA by multiplex PCR using the deep immunoSEQ assay. Extracted genomic DNA from each cell subset was distributed evenly across all wells of several immunoSEQ 96-well plates, and each plate was treated as a replicate. Each replicate PCR for sorted subsets received about 180 ng genomic DNA, equal to 28,000 or so T cell genomes. Purified libraries were quantified with a Qubit 3.0 fluorometer, sized on a Bioanalyzer 2100, and re-quantified with the KAPA Library Quantification kit. A separate single-read 150-cycle Illumina NextSeq 550 flow cell was used to sequence each immunoSEQ 96-well plate. Per the source publication's procedure: Because only junctional sequences without quality scores were contained in the immunoSEQ output, filtering matching that applied to full-length reads could not be performed. To assign V/J genes and CDR3, sequences were annotated using PyIR, a Python wrapper for IgBLAST v1.9, with IMGT germline references. Reads with weak V/J assignments (E-value above 1e-6), missing CDR3, stop codons, out-of-frame junctions, or ambiguous translated residues were removed. V3J clonotypes were defined by identical inferred V gene, J gene, and CDR3 amino acid sequence. The percentage overlap between two repertoires was calculated by dividing the number of shared unique clonotypes by the size of the smaller repertoire. RTK rarefaction, the Chao1 estimator, and Recon v2.1 estimates of unobserved clonotypes were used to assess repertoire richness. OLGA was used to compute generation probabilities for all TCRbeta clonotypes that the gDNA method yielded from four donors. Imported from immuneACCESS, the table was reduced by TCRdb to in-frame sequences with V and J called. These copies leave out some clones; in studies compared against another copy, an unresolved V gene accounts for under half, and the cause of the remainder is not known. D and trimming were read from the DNA, whereas the V and J calls and clone size are those reported in that table. Counted in this sample were about 1.1 million clones; approximately 78% of them appeared once. Roughly 0.61% of the sample is taken by the ten largest.

Donors were healthy HIV-negative adults with no recently reported acute infections or vaccinations. Only Caucasian adults living in Nashville, Tennessee, USA were represented among the donors. CD4+ T cells were enriched by magnetic negative selection, after which naive cells were positively selected on CD45RA and the negative fraction was taken as the memory subset. Blood was collected by leukapheresis, and PBMCs were isolated by Ficoll-Histopaque density gradient centrifugation and then cryopreserved in liquid nitrogen vapor phase. Analytical flow cytometry was used to check the purity and quantity of every magnetically sorted T cell population. Each sorted fraction had its genomic DNA isolated and then quantified by UV absorbance on a Nanodrop 2000c.

The sequence is built from TRBV4-3 and TRBJ2-7; perhaps TRBD2 is the D gene, with 6 bases matching. This TCR was sampled from a man aged 18 to 35 in good health. Some clones in this sample may be carry-over from other donors' samples. Sequencing was done on a sample of memory CD4+ T cells from PBMCs. Per the publication, the cell subset or site label means: CD45RA-negative fraction. The CDR3 corresponds to CASSQDWGDPIGGGQYF. The DNA reads TGCGCCAGCAGCCAAGACTGGGGGGACCCCATCGGAGGCGGGCAGTACTTC.